A selection of T cell receptor beta chains follows, all from one sample in a study of cytomegalovirus exposure and HLA in healthy donors. Assay: immunoSEQ multiplex PCR; the TCRdb copy retains only in-frame clones and omits some. The profile shows roughly 110,000 clones, over 60% of them singletons. The source material was PBMCs. The receptors here all came from a woman younger than 45 in good health and CMV-seronegative. Both conserved end residues are part of each CDR3. A D gene is named only where the DNA matches it firmly. Rows may omit the clone size; those that give it use once, few, many or a size class.

v_call	d_call	clone_size	j_call	cdr3_aa	cdr3_nt
TRBV27	TRBD1	-	TRBJ2-7	CASSIRQGAPYEQYF	TGTGCCAGCAGCATACGACAGGGGGCACCCTACGAGCAGTACTTC
TRBV13	-	-	TRBJ2-1	CASSLLGRFDEQFF	TGTGCCAGCAGCTTACTTGGCAGGTTTGATGAGCAGTTCTTC
TRBV28	-	-	TRBJ1-1	CASSLLGQNTEAFF	TGTGCCAGCAGTTTACTGGGGCAGAACACTGAAGCTTTCTTT
TRBV2	TRBD2	few	TRBJ2-7	CASGILAEGSEQYF	TGTGCCAGTGGGATACTAGCGGAGGGGTCTGAGCAGTACTTC
TRBV28	-	-	TRBJ1-2	CASSLIQGNYGYTF	TGTGCCAGCAGTTTAATACAGGGTAACTATGGCTACACCTTC
TRBV28	-	-	TRBJ2-7	CASMGSTYEQYF	TGTGCCAGCATGGGCAGCACCTACGAGCAGTACTTC
TRBV10-1	-	few	TRBJ1-1	CASSGQMNTEAFF	TGCGCCAGCAGCGGACAGATGAACACTGAAGCTTTCTTT
TRBV11-3	-	-	TRBJ1-1	CASSVSRPPNTEAFF	TGTGCCAGCAGCGTTAGTCGCCCCCCAAACACTGAAGCTTTCTTT
TRBV7-9	TRBD1	-	TRBJ1-2	CASSPDRGHGYTF	TGTGCCAGCAGCCCCGACAGGGGCCATGGCTACACCTTC
TRBV6-1	TRBD1	-	TRBJ2-1	CASSRTGNNEQFF	TGTGCCAGCAGTAGGACAGGAAACAATGAGCAGTTCTTC
TRBV5-1	TRBD2	-	TRBJ2-1	CASSPSGRGYNEQFF	TGCGCCAGCAGCCCTAGCGGGAGGGGGTACAATGAGCAGTTCTTC
TRBV5-1	-	-	TRBJ1-3	CASSLEQGRNTIYF	TGCGCCAGCAGCTTGGAACAGGGTAGAAACACCATATATTTT
TRBV6-1	-	-	TRBJ2-7	CASRTGFYEQYF	TGTGCCAGCAGGACAGGTTTTTACGAGCAGTACTTC
TRBV13	TRBD1	-	TRBJ2-1	CASSSDLNRGPNNEQFF	TGTGCCAGCAGCTCGGACCTCAACAGGGGGCCCAACAATGAGCAGTTCTTC
TRBV6-4	-	few	TRBJ2-2	CASSPGNTGELFF	TGTGCCAGCAGTCCCGGGAACACCGGGGAGCTGTTTTTT
TRBV7-2	-	-	TRBJ1-3	CASSYDGVGSGNTIYF	TGTGCCAGCAGCTACGACGGGGTTGGGTCTGGAAACACCATATATTTT
TRBV9	-	-	TRBJ2-1	CASSVQNNEQFF	TGTGCCAGCAGCGTACAGAACAATGAGCAGTTCTTC
TRBV7-9	-	-	TRBJ2-1	CASSPRSSYNEQFF	TGTGCCAGCAGCCCACGGTCCTCCTACAATGAGCAGTTCTTC
TRBV5-1	-	few	TRBJ1-4	CASSLAPPGVNEKLFF	TGCGCCAGCTCCCTGGCCCCTCCGGGGGTTAATGAAAAACTGTTTTTT
TRBV19	-	-	TRBJ1-1	CASSPGVSEAFF	TGTGCCAGTAGTCCAGGGGTTTCTGAAGCTTTCTTT
TRBV27	TRBD1	-	TRBJ2-7	CASRGQGYEQYF	TGTGCCAGCAGAGGACAGGGTTACGAGCAGTACTTC
TRBV9	-	-	TRBJ2-1	CASTPGGSEYNEQFF	TGTGCCAGCACCCCCGGGGGTAGCGAGTACAATGAGCAGTTCTTC